The rows below give T cell receptor beta chains drawn from one sample of a study of T cells in Graves' hyperthyroidism and ophthalmopathy. Via MiXCR, TCRdb re-called the multiplex PCR reads, giving one row per CDR3 protein. There are about 270,000 distinct CDR3 sequences in the sample; about 25% occur only once, and 20% to 30% lies in the top ten. Specimen: blood. These receptors were collected from a man aged 40-50 years with Graves' hyperthyroidism that later progressed to Graves' ophthalmopathy. CDR3s include the opening cysteine and the closing phenylalanine or tryptophan. A D gene is named only where the DNA matches it firmly. Rows may omit the clone size; those that give it use once, few, many or a size class.

TRBV5-1	.	many	TRBJ1-1	CASSLGGRDTEAFF	TGCGCCAGCAGCTTGGGGGGTAGGGACACTGAAGCTTTCTTT
TRBV5-1	TRBD2	many	TRBJ2-5	CASSPGLVNGETQYF	TGCGCCAGCAGCCCTGGACTAGTAAATGGAGAGACCCAGTACTTC
TRBV6-5	.	many	TRBJ1-1	CASTHIAGKNTEAFF	TGTGCCAGCACCCACATTGCGGGGAAGAACACTGAAGCTTTCTTT
TRBV2	.	many	TRBJ2-5	CASNPRGGETQYF	TGTGCCAGCAACCCCAGGGGGGGAGAGACCCAGTACTTC
TRBV6-1	TRBD1	many	TRBJ2-7	CASGTGTGDYEQYF	TGTGCCAGCGGTACCGGGACAGGGGACTACGAGCAGTACTTC
TRBV19	.	.	TRBJ2-5	CAAGRVGETQYF	TGTGCCGCAGGCAGGGTAGGGGAGACCCAGTACTTC
TRBV6-2/TRBV6-3	.	few	TRBJ2-7	CASSYSADVTVYEQYF	TGTGCCAGCAGTTACTCGGCAGACGTCACCGTTTACGAGCAGTACTTC
TRBV29-1	TRBD1	many	TRBJ2-7	CSAGRTGAPNEQYF	TGCAGCGCTGGTCGGACAGGGGCCCCCAACGAGCAGTACTTC
TRBV18	.	.	TRBJ1-2	CASSPRELYGYTF	TGTGCCAGCTCACCAAGGGAACTTTATGGCTACACCTTC
TRBV29-1	.	many	TRBJ2-4	CSAVREVGVIQYF	TGCAGCGCCGTCCGAGAGGTTGGGGTCATTCAGTACTTC
TRBV20-1	TRBD1	many	TRBJ2-2	CSAWTGNTGELFF	TGCAGTGCGTGGACAGGGAACACCGGGGAGCTGTTTTTT
TRBV20-1	.	many	TRBJ1-6	CSARDGAYNSPLHF	TGCAGTGCTAGAGACGGGGCCTATAATTCACCCCTCCACTTT
TRBV20-1	TRBD1	many	TRBJ1-1	CSAIRGDTEAFF	TGCAGTGCTATCAGGGGGGACACTGAAGCTTTCTTT
TRBV9	.	many	TRBJ1-1	CASSPVGAYTEAFF	TGTGCCAGCAGCCCAGTGGGGGCCTACACTGAAGCTTTCTTT
TRBV6-5	.	.	TRBJ2-5	CTSVTIGSQETQYF	TGTACCAGCGTCACTATCGGGTCACAGGAGACCCAGTACTTC
TRBV11-2	TRBD2	.	TRBJ2-7	CATRGGLAGGQYEQYF	TGTGCCACCCGGGGGGGACTAGCGGGAGGACAGTACGAGCAGTACTTC
TRBV19	.	.	TRBJ2-2	CASTLDTAGTGELFF	TGTGCCAGTACCCTAGACACCGCGGGCACCGGGGAGCTGTTTTTT
TRBV28	TRBD1	many	TRBJ1-2	CASSLLGQGAGFGYTF	TGTGCCAGCAGTTTATTGGGACAGGGGGCTGGCTTTGGCTACACCTTC
TRBV6-5	.	many	TRBJ2-7	CASSYLDPPGRKQYF	TGTGCCAGCAGTTACTTGGACCCTCCCGGGAGAAAGCAGTACTTC
TRBV5-1	TRBD1	many	TRBJ2-7	CASSPGQGGYLGYEQYF	TGCGCCAGCAGCCCGGGACAGGGTGGCTATTTGGGTTACGAGCAGTACTTC
TRBV19	.	many	TRBJ2-2	CASSSGLTGELFF	TGTGCCAGTAGTAGCGGGCTGACCGGGGAGCTGTTTTTT
TRBV12-3/TRBV12-4	.	.	TRBJ1-1	CASRVSVGTVNTEAFF	TGTGCCAGCAGGGTGTCGGTAGGGACGGTGAACACTGAAGCTTTCTTT
TRBV28	.	many	TRBJ2-5	CASSSRTVLKETQYF	TGTGCCAGCAGTTCCCGGACAGTGCTTAAAGAGACCCAGTACTTC
TRBV30	.	many	TRBJ2-7	CAWSVTSYEQYF	TGTGCCTGGAGTGTAACCTCCTACGAGCAGTACTTC
TRBV7-9	.	many	TRBJ2-7	CASSVYFNEQYF	TGTGCCAGCAGCGTATACTTCAACGAGCAGTACTTC
TRBV28	.	.	TRBJ2-5	CASSYQVGGGSETQYF	TGTGCCAGCAGTTATCAAGTGGGCGGCGGATCGGAGACCCAGTACTTC
TRBV29-1	TRBD1	many	TRBJ2-5	CSVLGGTGIAQETQYF	TGCAGCGTTCTAGGAGGGACAGGCATCGCCCAAGAGACCCAGTACTTC
TRBV7-3	.	many	TRBJ1-2	CASSSGSGAYSGYTF	TGTGCCAGCAGCTCGGGTTCGGGGGCTTACAGTGGCTACACCTTC
TRBV12-3/TRBV12-4	TRBD2	.	TRBJ2-5	CASTILSGGPQETQYF	TGTGCCAGCACCATCCTTAGCGGGGGGCCCCAAGAGACCCAGTACTTC
TRBV13	.	many	TRBJ2-5	CASSLGQEMGQETQYF	TGTGCCAGCAGCTTAGGCCAAGAAATGGGTCAAGAGACCCAGTACTTC
TRBV7-2	TRBD1	.	TRBJ1-1	CATGTGGMNTEAFF	TGTGCCACCGGGACAGGGGGCATGAACACTGAAGCTTTCTTT
TRBV20-1	.	many	TRBJ2-7	CSATRPTQQAPWSSYEQYF	TGCAGTGCGACACGCCCAACCCAACAGGCCCCATGGAGCTCCTACGAGCAGTACTTC
TRBV30	.	many	TRBJ1-1	CAWSSSRTPQANTEAFF	TGTGCCTGGAGCTCTTCGAGGACACCCCAAGCAAACACTGAAGCTTTCTTT
TRBV29-1	.	many	TRBJ1-1	CSVGRRSVPEAFF	TGCAGCGTTGGCCGCCGTTCGGTCCCTGAAGCTTTCTTT
TRBV12-5	.	many	TRBJ2-5	CASGPQGGETQYF	TGTGCTAGTGGTCCGCAGGGAGGAGAGACCCAGTACTTC
TRBV27	.	.	TRBJ2-7	CASSHLQGTYEQYF	TGTGCCAGCAGTCACCTACAGGGAACCTACGAGCAGTACTTC
TRBV12-3/TRBV12-4	TRBD1	many	TRBJ1-5	CASSLTGTGGGQPQHF	TGTGCCAGCAGTTTGACCGGGACAGGGGGCGGTCAGCCCCAGCATTTT
TRBV12-5	.	many	TRBJ2-7	CASGRPRDKTYEQYF	TGTGCTAGTGGGCGCCCCCGGGACAAAACCTACGAGCAGTACTTC
TRBV6-5	TRBD2	.	TRBJ2-7	CASSYSLSGRVHEQYF	TGTGCCAGCAGTTACTCCCTAAGCGGGAGAGTCCACGAGCAGTACTTC
TRBV6-2/TRBV6-3	.	.	TRBJ2-7	CASSSGLLGTYEQYF	TGTGCCAGCAGCAGTGGACTCCTAGGCACCTACGAGCAGTACTTC
TRBV7-9	.	many	TRBJ2-5	CASSLYAGHVGTQYF	TGTGCCAGCAGCTTATACGCGGGGCATGTTGGGACCCAGTACTTC
TRBV27	TRBD1	many	TRBJ2-6	CASSKWTGGSGANVLTF	TGTGCCAGCAGTAAATGGACAGGGGGCTCTGGGGCCAACGTCCTGACTTTC
TRBV4-2	.	many	TRBJ1-5	CASSQDSGRDQPQHF	TGTGCCAGCAGCCAAGATTCGGGCCGCGATCAGCCCCAGCATTTT
TRBV11-2	.	many	TRBJ2-7	CASSQTGRYEQYF	TGTGCCAGCAGCCAAACAGGAAGGTACGAGCAGTACTTC
TRBV11-2	TRBD1	many	TRBJ2-2	CASSQGQGENTGELFF	TGTGCCAGCAGCCAGGGACAGGGCGAAAACACCGGGGAGCTGTTTTTT
TRBV2	TRBD1	.	TRBJ2-7	CASSEARDRISYEQYF	TGTGCCAGCAGTGAAGCGCGGGACAGGATTTCCTACGAGCAGTACTTC
TRBV20-1	TRBD1	.	TRBJ2-7	CSARGVETGASYEQYF	TGCAGTGCTAGAGGAGTGGAGACAGGGGCGTCCTACGAGCAGTACTTC
TRBV6-2/TRBV6-3	.	few	TRBJ2-5	CASSYGLNTGPETQYF	TGTGCCAGCAGTTACGGGCTCAATACTGGTCCGGAGACCCAGTACTTC
TRBV7-9	.	few	TRBJ1-3	CASSFLQTGNTIYF	TGTGCCAGCAGCTTCCTACAGACTGGAAACACCATATATTTT
TRBV5-1	TRBD1	many	TRBJ2-5	CASSPDRVETQYF	TGTGCCAGCTCACCGGACAGGGTGGAGACCCAGTACTTC
TRBV19	TRBD1	many	TRBJ1-2	CASSEQGAGGYTF	TGTGCCAGTAGTGAACAGGGGGCCGGTGGCTACACCTTC
TRBV5-1	.	many	TRBJ1-5	CASSLEGGRNQPQHF	TGCGCCAGCAGCTTGGAGGGGGGCAGAAATCAGCCCCAGCATTTT
TRBV6-1	.	.	TRBJ1-2	CASSQLQGAPGYTF	TGTGCCAGCAGTCAACTACAAGGGGCGCCGGGCTACACCTTC
TRBV15	.	.	TRBJ1-2	CATSRDRANYGYTF	TGTGCCACCAGCAGAGACCGAGCTAACTATGGCTACACCTTC
TRBV7-2	.	.	TRBJ2-5	CASSLAPRLALQETQYF	TGTGCCAGCAGCTTAGCCCCAAGGCTAGCCCTCCAAGAGACCCAGTACTTC